These 19 T cell receptor delta chains share one sample of origin, sequenced in a study of gammadelta T cells in human blood. TCRdb re-processed the RT-PCR reads via CATT. There are about 660 delta-chain clones in the sample; 63% occur only once, and 31% lies in the top ten. The sequenced sample consisted of Vgamma9Vdelta2 gamma-delta T cells from adult blood. The receptor set was obtained from a human donor.

This clone was found a few times. Since a far larger clone is one base different, this is likely a read error. The chain links TRDV2 to TRDJ1; possible D gene TRDD3, 6 bases. The germline V gene encodes CDR1 GEAIGNYY and CDR2 EKD. The CDR3 loop spans 17 amino acids. Trimming left V 0 bases short and J 0 bases short, with 16 bases between. As DNA, the CDR3 is TGTGCCTGTGACACCTTGGGGGTCCAAAAGTACACCGATAAACTCATCTTT. Amino acid sequence: CACDTLGVQKYTDKLIF.

Regarding this clone: With a far larger clone one base away, a read error is the likely cause. The chain has TRDV2 and TRDJ1; D is perhaps TRDD3 (6 bases). Germline loops: CDR1 GEAIGNYY, CDR2 EKD. V lost 0 bases to trimming and J lost 0 bases, with 16 bases between them. This CDR3 is built from 17 residues. CDR3 sequence (DNA): TGTGCCTGTGACACCTTGGGGGCCCAAAAGCACACCGATAAACTCATCTTT. Translated: CACDTLGAQKHTDKLIF.

On this clone: With only one base between it and a far larger clone, this is likely a read error. At the DNA level, this CDR3 is encoded by other sequences in the same sample as well. The chain carries TRDV2 and TRDJ1; D not resolved. Trimming cost V 7 bases and J 0 bases, with 14 bases left between them. This CDR3 is 14 amino acids long. Germline V gives CDR1 GEAIGNYY, CDR2 EKD. The CDR3 region has the DNA TGTGCCTGCGACTCGGTAATCGACACCGATAAACTCATCTTT. Translated, it gives CACDSVIDTDKLIF.

Points on this clone: TCRdb attributes to this sequence the protein of a much larger clone, which differs from the DNA translation at residue 9; a read error is likely, and the protein displayed is translated from the DNA. The J gene is TRDJ2, the V gene TRDV2, with D possibly TRDD3 on 6 matching bases. The V gene's germline CDR1 is GEAIGNYY and CDR2 EKD. V was trimmed by 3 bases and J by 5 bases, leaving 15 bases between them. The CDR3 loop spans 15 amino acids. CDR3: CACDVMGGSTAQLFF. The CDR3 region has the DNA TGTGCCTGTGACGTGATGGGGGGGAGTACAGCACAACTCTTCTTT.

Regarding this clone: The protein given by TCRdb reflects a much larger clone and differs at residue 5 from this DNA's translation, likely from a read error; the protein shown is the DNA's translation. The V gene is TRDV2, the J gene TRDJ1; D gene uncertain. This CDR3 is 19 amino acids long. The germline V gene has CDR1 GEAIGNYY and CDR2 EKD. V was clipped by 3 bases and J by 3 bases, with 28 bases between them. The CDR3 nucleotides are TGTGCCTGTGACGCCGTGAGCTCTCCGTCCACCTTTCCCTCCGATAAACTCATCTTT. It specifies CACDAVSSPSTFPSDKLIF.

This clone is a singleton in its sample. A far more abundant clone sits one base away, making this likely a read error. The V call is TRDV2, the J call TRDJ1, with D maybe TRDD2 (6 bases). CDR1 and CDR2 (germline): GEAIGNYY, EKD. The CDR3 contains 17 residues. The CDR3 reads CASDTLPSAQYTDKLIF. The CDR3 region has the DNA TGTGCCAGTGACACCCTCCCTTCCGCCCAATACACCGATAAACTCATCTTT.

Details on this clone: A much larger clone differs by one base, so this may be a read error. This chain links TRDV2 with TRDJ3; TRDD3 agrees at 13 bases. The V segment lost 2 bases and the J segment 2 bases; nucleotides outside the gene matches: 11. CDR3 length: 21 residues. Germline CDR1 reads GEAIGNYY; CDR2 reads EKD. CDR3 bases: TGTGCCTGTGACATCTTACTGGGGGATACGACACAGCCCTGGGACACCCGACAGATGTTTTTC. It specifies CACDILLGDTTQPWDTRQMFF.

With regard to this clone: A far larger clone is only one base removed, so a read error is likely. The same CDR3 also results from other DNA sequences found in this sample. This chain uses TRDV2 with TRDJ1; D perhaps matches TRDD3 (6 bases). Germline V lookup: CDR1 GEAIGNYY, CDR2 EKD. The CDR3 loop spans 17 amino acids. The CDR3 reads CACDTLGAQKYTDKLIF. The CDR3 nucleotides read TGTGCCTGTGACACCTTGGGGGCCCAAAAGTACACCGATAAACTCATCTTC.

On this clone itself: A read error is likely here: a far larger clone is one base away. This sample also contains other DNA sequences that code for the same CDR3. The chain recombines TRDV2 with TRDJ1; perhaps TRDD3 as D (6 bases). Germline CDR1 and CDR2: GEAIGNYY and EKD. This CDR3 has 15 amino acids. The CDR3 loop reads CACDMAGIGTDKLIF. CDR3 DNA: TGTGCTTGTGACATGGCGGGGATCGGAACCGATAAACTCATCTTT.

About this clone: The TCRdb protein, from a much larger clone, departs from this DNA's translation at residue 17, likely by read error; the protein shown derives from the DNA. The rearrangement links TRDV2 to TRDJ1, with 9 bases aligning to TRDD3. The CDR3 sequence is 19 residues long. Per germline, CDR1 GEAIGNYY and CDR2 EKD. The DNA for the CDR3 is TGTGCCTGTGACACCGTTAGAGCGGCCGGGGGATACAACACCGATAAACGCATCTTT. Its protein is CACDTVRAAGGYNTDKRIF.

Regarding this clone: This DNA's translation and the protein TCRdb lists, from a much larger clone, do not match at residue 3, likely due to a read error; the protein shown is translated from the DNA. The chain is built from TRDV2 and TRDJ1; 9 bases align to TRDD3. CDR3 length equals 15 residues. From germline, CDR1 is GEAIGNYY and CDR2 EKD. This CDR3 reads CAYDYWGTNTDKLIF. The CDR3 nucleotides read TGTGCCTATGACTACTGGGGGACCAACACCGATAAACTCATCTTT.

Turning to this clone: The likely explanation is a read error, given a far larger clone one base away. This sample also contains other DNA sequences that code for the same CDR3. This chain joins TRDV2 and TRDJ1; 7 bases are a match to TRDD3. The junction had 5 bases not matched to a gene; V was cut back by 3 bases and J by 5 bases. The CDR3 is 13 amino acids. Per the germline V gene, CDR1 is GEAIGNYY and CDR2 is EKD. DNA for the CDR3: TGTGCCTGTGACCCAGTACTGGGGGATAAACTCATCTTT. Translated, it gives CACDPVLGDKLIF.

With respect to this clone: This likely stems from a read error, as it lies one base from a far larger clone. V is TRDV2 and J is TRDJ1; 8 bases align to TRDD3. The V gene's germline CDR1 is GEAIGNYY and CDR2 EKD. CDR3 length: 18 residues. The CDR3 bases are TGTGCCAGTGATAACCTCCCTGGGGGACACCAGTACACCGATAAACTCATCTTT. Translated, it gives CASDNLPGGHQYTDKLIF.

Points on this clone: TCRdb attributes to this sequence the protein of a much larger clone, which differs from the DNA translation at residue 8; a read error is likely, and the protein displayed is translated from the DNA. The chain employs TRDV2 and TRDJ2, with 7 bases that match TRDD3. The J segment lost 5 bases and the V segment lost 3 bases, leaving 8 bases of the junction unmatched. The CDR3 covers 15 residues. CDR1 and CDR2 from the germline V gene are GEAIGNYY and EKD. As DNA, the CDR3 is TGTGCCTGTGACGTGATGGGGGAGACTACAGCACAACTCTTCTTT. This encodes CACDVMGETTAQLFF.

Regarding this clone: TCRdb's protein, taken from a much larger clone, differs from this DNA's translation at residue 13, likely owing to a read error; the protein displayed comes from the DNA. V gene TRDV2 combines with J gene TRDJ1; no firm D call. The CDR3 sequence is 19 residues long. Germline V lookup: CDR1 GEAIGNYY, CDR2 EKD. V lost 0 bases to trimming and J lost 3 bases, with 25 bases between them. CDR3 region: CACDTVSSPSTFLSDKLIF. CDR3 nucleotide sequence: TGTGCCTGTGACACCGTGAGCTCTCCGTCCACCTTTCTCTCCGATAAACTCATCTTT.

This clone appeared a single time. With only one base between it and a far larger clone, this is likely a read error. The chain recombines TRDV2 with TRDJ1; 10 nucleotides agree with TRDD3. This CDR3 contains 21 residues. Germline V gene data show CDR1 as GEAIGNYY and CDR2 as EKD. The V gene end was trimmed by 6 bases and the J gene end by 0 bases; junction bases not matched to a gene: 24. CDR3 in amino acids: CACNPLSTGGSPNPYTDKLIF. The DNA for the CDR3 is TGTGCCTGTAACCCCTTAAGTACTGGGGGATCCCCAAACCCGTACACCGATAAACTCATCTTT.

On this clone itself: This sequence is one base from a far larger clone and is likely a read error. The V call is TRDV2, the J call TRDJ1; D uncertain. Between the trimmed V and J ends, which lost 3 bases and 0 bases, there was a span of 22 bases. The CDR3 has 18 residues. The germline gives CDR1 GEAIGNYY, CDR2 EKD. The CDR3 sequence: CACDPLRLVGSYTDKLIF. As DNA, the CDR3 is TGTGCCTGTGACCCTCTCAGGTTGGTCGGGTCGTACACCGATAAACTCATCTTT.

Concerning this clone itself: This likely reflects a read error, since a far larger clone is one base away. Other nucleotide sequences from this sample produce the same CDR3. The chain is built from TRDV2 and TRDJ3; 11 bases align to TRDD3. The CDR3 length is 23 residues. Germline trimming cut 0 bases from V and 1 base from J; bases unmatched to any gene: 16. Germline loops: CDR1 GEAIGNYY, CDR2 EKD. The CDR3 sequence: CACDTVLGDTFSPQSWDTRQMFF. DNA of the CDR3: TGTGCCTGTGACACCGTGCTGGGGGATACTTTTTCCCCCCAGTCCTGGGACACCCGACAGATGTTTTTC.

Turning to this clone: A far more abundant clone sits one base away, making this likely a read error. V and J are TRDV2 and TRDJ1, with TRDD3 matching over 12 bases. CDR3 length: 16 amino acids. Germline trimming cut 1 base from V and 3 bases from J; bases unmatched to any gene: 5. Germline assignment: CDR1 GEAIGNYY and CDR2 EKD. The CDR3 DNA reads as TGTGCCTGTGACACACTGGGGGATACTGTACCCGATAAACTCATCTTT. Amino acids: CACDTLGDTVPDKLIF.